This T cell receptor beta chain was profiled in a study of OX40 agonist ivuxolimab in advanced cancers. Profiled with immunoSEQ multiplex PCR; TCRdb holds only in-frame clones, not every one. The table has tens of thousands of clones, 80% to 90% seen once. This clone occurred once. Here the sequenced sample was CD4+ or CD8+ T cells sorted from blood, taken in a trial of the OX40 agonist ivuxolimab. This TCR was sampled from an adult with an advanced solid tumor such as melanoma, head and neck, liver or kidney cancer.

The CDR3 nucleotides read TGTGCCAGTAGTCCTAGGGGGGATATGAACACTGAAGCTTTCTTT. Translated, it gives CASSPRGDMNTEAFF. This chain links TRBV19 with TRBJ1-1, with a tentative D call TRBD1 (6 bases). V lost 5 bases and J lost 0, with 13 bases in between. This CDR3 contains 15 residues. The germline gives CDR1 LNHDA, CDR2 SQIVND (reference sequence).